A single T cell receptor beta chain is shown here with its context. These data belong to a study of blood T cell repertoires in COVID-19. The assay was immunoSEQ multiplex PCR, and TCRdb's table has in-frame clones only and misses some. The table records roughly 100,000 clones, 87% of them present only once. This CDR3 region has 16 residues. Germline CDR1 LGHDT, CDR2 YNNKEL (reference sequence). V was pared by 4 bases and J by 7 bases, with 15 bases of the junction left unmatched. This clonotype originated in a middle-aged man with active COVID-19. This sequence joins TRBV3-1 (or the pseudogene TRBV3-2) and TRBJ1-1; TRBD1 matches 7 bases. The sequenced sample was peripheral blood. Written as DNA, the CDR3 is TGTGCCAGCAGCCTCTCGACCGGGACAGTAGGGGATGAAGCTTTCTTT. Translating it yields CASSLSTGTVGDEAFF.